The clone carrying this TCR beta chain was counted only a few times. CDR3 length: 11 residues. CDR1 and CDR2 from the germline V gene are WSHSY and SAAADI. The germline V and J ends were trimmed by 6 bases and 9 bases, with 9 bases remaining between them. This entry is derived from a study of shared clonotypes between healthy human individuals. Assay used: immunoSEQ multiplex PCR; TCRdb lists only in-frame clones, some missing. The profile shows fewer than 650,000 clones, around 78% of them singletons. The donors were adults (healthy and HIV-negative) with no recent acute infections or vaccinations. This TCR was sampled from a woman aged 40 to 49 in good health. Some clones in this sample may be carry-over from other donors' samples. Input material: PBMCs. This chain joins TRBV10-2 and TRBJ2-1; D is perhaps TRBD2 (5 bases). The CDR3 sequence: CASRKGVEQFF. For the CDR3, the DNA is TGCGCCAGCAGAAAGGGAGTTGAGCAGTTCTTC.